This T cell receptor beta chain was retrieved from a study of spatial heterogeneity in lung cancer. TCRdb re-derived calls from the 5' RACE reads in MiXCR, one entry per CDR3 protein. The data show about 80,000 distinct CDR3 sequences, approximately 20% seen once. Sample time point: sample taken at primary tumor resection. Whole RNA from tumor, nontumor lung or frozen PBMC was sequenced unsorted. This clonotype was observed a handful of times. The material was PBMCs, obtained at surgery. The sequence came from a male donor with early-stage non-small cell lung cancer.

This CDR3 is CASSSSVEKLFF. The CDR3 DNA follows: TGTGCCAGCAGCTCCTCCGTGGAAAAACTGTTTTTT. The chain links TRBV7-8 to TRBJ1-4; D remains ambiguous. CDR1 and CDR2 (germline): SGHVS, FQNEAQ. Trimming removed 4 bases at V and 8 bases at J, with 8 bases between. There are 12 residues in the CDR3.